These T cell receptor beta chains were read from a single sample in a study of blood T cell repertoires in COVID-19. This table comes from immunoSEQ multiplex PCR, and its TCRdb copy is limited to in-frame clones, with some not included. This sample has about 75,000 clones, with almost 90% found just once. The sequencing input was peripheral blood. The receptors derive from a human donor in a cohort sampled during active COVID-19. The CDR3 runs from the conserved cysteine through the conserved F or W. Each record gives: V gene, clone size, D gene, J gene, CDR3 DNA, CDR3 protein. A D gene is named only where the DNA matches it firmly. Clone size is given for some rows only: seen once, a few or many times, or a class if the clone is expanded.

v_gene: TRBV7-8
abundance: NA
d_gene: NA
j_gene: TRBJ1-1
CDR3nt: TGTGCCAGCAGCTTACGGGACACTGAAGCTTTCTTT
CDR3aa: CASSLRDTEAFF

v_gene: TRBV7-2
abundance: NA
d_gene: TRBD1
j_gene: TRBJ2-7
CDR3nt: TGTGCCAGCAGGTCGACAGGGGCGGGGGAGCAGTACTTC
CDR3aa: CASRSTGAGEQYF

v_gene: TRBV10-2
abundance: NA
d_gene: NA
j_gene: TRBJ2-7
CDR3nt: TGCGCCAGCAGTGAAGTCGGAGCTCCCTACGAGCAGTACTTC
CDR3aa: CASSEVGAPYEQYF

v_gene: TRBV7-6
abundance: few
d_gene: NA
j_gene: TRBJ2-1
CDR3nt: TGTGCCAGCAGCTTAGATATAGGAGTGGGTGAGCAGTTCTTC
CDR3aa: CASSLDIGVGEQFF

v_gene: TRBV7-2
abundance: NA
d_gene: TRBD1
j_gene: TRBJ1-1
CDR3nt: TGTGCCAGCAGCGAGCGCACAGGGGTGGCTGAAGCTTTCTTT
CDR3aa: CASSERTGVAEAFF

v_gene: TRBV9
abundance: NA
d_gene: NA
j_gene: TRBJ1-3
CDR3nt: TGTGCCAGCAGCGTCGGCGGCGTCTCTGGAAACACCATATATTTT
CDR3aa: CASSVGGVSGNTIYF

v_gene: TRBV7-9
abundance: NA
d_gene: NA
j_gene: TRBJ1-1
CDR3nt: TGTGCCAGCAGCTTAGGTAGTCGGGGGACTGAAGCTTTCTTT
CDR3aa: CASSLGSRGTEAFF

v_gene: TRBV4-1
abundance: few
d_gene: TRBD1
j_gene: TRBJ1-4
CDR3nt: TGCGCCAGCAGCCTCCAGGGGGGACAGGGTAATGAAAAACTGTTTTTT
CDR3aa: CASSLQGGQGNEKLFF

v_gene: TRBV6-5
abundance: NA
d_gene: TRBD2
j_gene: TRBJ2-7
CDR3nt: TGTGCCAGCAGGGCCGGGACTAGTCCGGCCGAGCAGTACTTC
CDR3aa: CASRAGTSPAEQYF

v_gene: TRBV7-2
abundance: NA
d_gene: TRBD2
j_gene: TRBJ2-7
CDR3nt: TGTGCCAGCAGCGCTAATAGCGGGGCCTACGAGCAGTACTTC
CDR3aa: CASSANSGAYEQYF

v_gene: TRBV6-2/TRBV6-3
abundance: once
d_gene: TRBD2
j_gene: TRBJ2-7
CDR3nt: TGTGCCAGCAGTACACGACTAGCGGGAGGTTCCTACGAGCAGTACTTC
CDR3aa: CASSTRLAGGSYEQYF

v_gene: TRBV7-8
abundance: NA
d_gene: TRBD1
j_gene: TRBJ1-4
CDR3nt: TGTGCCAGCAGCACCAGACAGGGGCCAGTAGAAAAACTGTTTTTT
CDR3aa: CASSTRQGPVEKLFF

v_gene: TRBV7-2
abundance: NA
d_gene: TRBD2
j_gene: TRBJ2-3
CDR3nt: TGTGCCAGCAGCTTAGCACTGGCTAGCGGGGGGTACAATACGCAGTATTTT
CDR3aa: CASSLALASGGYNTQYF

v_gene: TRBV4-1
abundance: once
d_gene: NA
j_gene: TRBJ2-7
CDR3nt: TGCGCCAGCAGCTCCGGACTCTCCTACGAGCAGTACTTC
CDR3aa: CASSSGLSYEQYF

v_gene: TRBV27
abundance: NA
d_gene: TRBD1
j_gene: TRBJ1-5
CDR3nt: TGTGCCAGCAGCATGGGGACAGGGGGCAATCAGCCCCAGCATTTT
CDR3aa: CASSMGTGGNQPQHF

v_gene: TRBV9
abundance: NA
d_gene: NA
j_gene: TRBJ1-2
CDR3nt: TGTGCCAGCAGCGTAGCTCCAAGAACAGGCGGCTACACCTTC
CDR3aa: CASSVAPRTGGYTF

v_gene: TRBV7-9
abundance: NA
d_gene: TRBD2
j_gene: TRBJ2-3
CDR3nt: TGTGCCAGCTCCCGGGTAGCGGGGGCAGATACGCAGTATTTT
CDR3aa: CASSRVAGADTQYF

v_gene: TRBV6-5
abundance: once
d_gene: NA
j_gene: TRBJ2-3
CDR3nt: TGTGCCAGCAGCCGGGGTCGGGGGACAGATACGCAGTATTTT
CDR3aa: CASSRGRGTDTQYF

v_gene: TRBV19
abundance: NA
d_gene: NA
j_gene: TRBJ1-3
CDR3nt: TGTGCCAGTCGTCAGGGATTTGGAAACACCATATATTTT
CDR3aa: CASRQGFGNTIYF

v_gene: TRBV5-6
abundance: NA
d_gene: TRBD2
j_gene: TRBJ2-7
CDR3nt: TGTGCCAGCAGTACCGGGACTAGGGACGAGCAGTACTTC
CDR3aa: CASSTGTRDEQYF

v_gene: TRBV5-1
abundance: NA
d_gene: NA
j_gene: TRBJ1-1
CDR3nt: TGCGCCAGCAGCCCCTGGTATAGCCTGAACACTGAAGCTTTCTTT
CDR3aa: CASSPWYSLNTEAFF

v_gene: TRBV5-5
abundance: NA
d_gene: NA
j_gene: TRBJ1-3
CDR3nt: TGTGCCAGCAGCTTGGCATCCCCCGGAAACACCATATATTTT
CDR3aa: CASSLASPGNTIYF

v_gene: TRBV5-6
abundance: few
d_gene: TRBD2
j_gene: TRBJ2-5
CDR3nt: TGTGCCAGCAGCTTGAGCGGGACCCGCCAAGAGACCCAGTACTTC
CDR3aa: CASSLSGTRQETQYF

v_gene: TRBV9
abundance: NA
d_gene: TRBD2
j_gene: TRBJ2-1
CDR3nt: TGTGCCAGCAGCGTATCTAGCGGCAATGAGCAGTTCTTC
CDR3aa: CASSVSSGNEQFF

v_gene: TRBV3-1/TRBV3-2
abundance: NA
d_gene: NA
j_gene: TRBJ2-1
CDR3nt: TGTGCCAGCAGCCAAGACGACCGCGGGGGCCTTAATGAGCAGTTCTTC
CDR3aa: CASSQDDRGGLNEQFF

v_gene: TRBV30
abundance: NA
d_gene: NA
j_gene: TRBJ2-3
CDR3nt: TGTGCCTGGAGTCCCTTGGGGGGACTCACAGATACGCAGTATTTT
CDR3aa: CAWSPLGGLTDTQYF

v_gene: TRBV29-1
abundance: NA
d_gene: TRBD2
j_gene: TRBJ2-1
CDR3nt: TGCAGCGTTTTAAAAGCGGGGGGTATCGGCTCCTACAATGAGCAGTTCTTC
CDR3aa: CSVLKAGGIGSYNEQFF

v_gene: TRBV7-2
abundance: NA
d_gene: NA
j_gene: TRBJ2-1
CDR3nt: TGTGCCAGCAGCTTAGAATCAGGTTACAATGAGCAGTTCTTC
CDR3aa: CASSLESGYNEQFF

v_gene: TRBV9
abundance: NA
d_gene: NA
j_gene: TRBJ2-7
CDR3nt: TGTGCCAGCAGCGTAGGAGGGGGACCTTACGAGCAGTACTTC
CDR3aa: CASSVGGGPYEQYF

v_gene: TRBV2
abundance: once
d_gene: TRBD1
j_gene: TRBJ2-1
CDR3nt: TGTGCCAGCAAAAAGGGGCAGGGGGCAATCTCCTACAATGAGCAGTTCTTC
CDR3aa: CASKKGQGAISYNEQFF

v_gene: TRBV5-4
abundance: NA
d_gene: NA
j_gene: TRBJ2-7
CDR3nt: TGTGCCAGCAGCTTGGCGGGGGAGAGTTCCTACGAGCAGTACTTC
CDR3aa: CASSLAGESSYEQYF

v_gene: TRBV12-3/TRBV12-4
abundance: NA
d_gene: NA
j_gene: TRBJ2-7
CDR3nt: TGTGCCAGCACCTCTAACCCCGGCGAGCAGTACTTC
CDR3aa: CASTSNPGEQYF

v_gene: TRBV6-1
abundance: NA
d_gene: NA
j_gene: TRBJ1-5
CDR3nt: TGTGCCAGCAGTGAAGTCCAGGCGGGTTGGCCCCAGCATTTT
CDR3aa: CASSEVQAGWPQHF

v_gene: TRBV19
abundance: NA
d_gene: TRBD1
j_gene: TRBJ2-3
CDR3nt: TGTGCCAGTAGTATTAATGGGACAGGGGATCCAGATACGCAGTATTTT
CDR3aa: CASSINGTGDPDTQYF

v_gene: TRBV2
abundance: NA
d_gene: TRBD2
j_gene: TRBJ2-1
CDR3nt: TGTGCCAGCAGTTTCGGACTAGACAATGAGCAGTTCTTC
CDR3aa: CASSFGLDNEQFF

v_gene: TRBV3-1/TRBV3-2
abundance: once
d_gene: TRBD2
j_gene: TRBJ2-5
CDR3nt: TGTGCCAGCAGCCTTGGACTAGCGGTCCTCCAAGAGACCCAGTACTTC
CDR3aa: CASSLGLAVLQETQYF

v_gene: TRBV7-9
abundance: many
d_gene: TRBD1
j_gene: TRBJ1-2
CDR3nt: TGTGCCAGCAGCTTAGAGACAGGGTTTACCTATGGCTACACCTTC
CDR3aa: CASSLETGFTYGYTF

v_gene: TRBV19
abundance: NA
d_gene: TRBD1
j_gene: TRBJ2-1
CDR3nt: TGTGCCAGTAGCCAGGGGGTTGCTAACAATGAGCAGTTCTTC
CDR3aa: CASSQGVANNEQFF

v_gene: TRBV28
abundance: NA
d_gene: TRBD1
j_gene: TRBJ1-1
CDR3nt: TGTGCCAGCAGTTCAAAAGGGACAGGGAAGGTGGAAGCTTTCTTT
CDR3aa: CASSSKGTGKVEAFF

v_gene: TRBV7-9
abundance: NA
d_gene: TRBD1
j_gene: TRBJ2-1
CDR3nt: TGTGCCAGCAGTTTAGACAGGGGGGGATACAATGAGCAGTTCTTC
CDR3aa: CASSLDRGGYNEQFF

v_gene: TRBV5-4
abundance: NA
d_gene: NA
j_gene: TRBJ1-3
CDR3nt: TGTGCCAGCAGCTTGGATAGCTCTGGAAACACCATATATTTT
CDR3aa: CASSLDSSGNTIYF